This TCR beta chain was captured by sequencing in a study of human T cells and chemical hapten exposure. Each CDR3 protein gets one entry after TCRdb re-called the RACE reads with MiXCR. This table has roughly 81,000 distinct CDR3 sequences, roughly 8.5% appearing once. As for time point: pre-sensitization, week 0. Treatment given: therapeutic diphenylcyclopropenone sensitization with weekly scalp DPC. The CDR3 runs to 14 residues. V dropped 5 bases and J dropped 0 bases, with 9 bases sitting between them. The germline V gene has CDR1 ENHRY and CDR2 SYGVKD. V gene TRBV10-3 combines with J gene TRBJ2-3; D is undetermined. The clonotype was recovered from a man in his forties with alopecia areata. Some clones in this sample may be carry-over from other donors' samples. Sequenced material: whole blood, taken in connection with sensitization to the hapten diphenylcyclopropenone (DPC). The CDR3 DNA follows: TGTGCCATCAGTAAGACACACAGCACAGATACGCAGTATTTT. This encodes CAISKTHSTDTQYF.